The TCR beta chain described here comes from a study of T cells in tumors after PD-1 blockade. Study information: Patients had no prior checkpoint blockade, systemic immunosuppressants, or anti-cancer therapy within 4 weeks.

Germline V gene data show CDR1 as SEHNR and CDR2 as FQNEAQ (reference sequence). The CDR3 has 16 residues. V was trimmed by 5 bases and J by 5 bases, leaving 21 bases between them. Produced via immunoSEQ multiplex PCR; TCRdb's table is partial and in-frame only. The sample contains roughly 59,000 clones, around 80% of which appear only once. Tumor or blood genomic DNA was sequenced, with inputs of roughly 550 ng to 6,500 ng. Study conclusions and caveats: Blood contained about 43% of the tumor's TCR clonotypes.

To note about this clone: Its antigen is not identified.

The material sequenced was PBMCs, taken before anti-PD-1 treatment. This chain joins TRBV7-9 and TRBJ1-1; D is ambiguous. The TCR was taken from a human donor with basal cell carcinoma. The CDR3 bases are TGTGCCAGCAGCCCCCGAGGTGACCTCAGTTTTACTGAAGCTTTCTTT. Its protein product is CASSPRGDLSFTEAFF.